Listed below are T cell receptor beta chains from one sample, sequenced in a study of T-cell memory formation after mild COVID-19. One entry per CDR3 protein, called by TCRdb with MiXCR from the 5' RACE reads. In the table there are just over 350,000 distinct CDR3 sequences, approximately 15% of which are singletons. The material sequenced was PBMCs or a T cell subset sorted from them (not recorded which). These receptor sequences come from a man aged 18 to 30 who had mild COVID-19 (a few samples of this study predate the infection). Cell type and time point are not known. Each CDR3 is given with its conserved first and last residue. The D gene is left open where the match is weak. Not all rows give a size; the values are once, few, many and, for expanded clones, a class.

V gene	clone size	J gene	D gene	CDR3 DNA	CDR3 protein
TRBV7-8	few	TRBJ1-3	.	TGTGCCAGCAGCGTGGGACCCAGCTCTGGAAACACCATATATTTT	CASSVGPSSGNTIYF
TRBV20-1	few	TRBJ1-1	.	TGCAGTGCTAGAGGGACCGCAACGAACACTGAAGCTTTCTTT	CSARGTATNTEAFF
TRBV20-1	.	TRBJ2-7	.	TGCAGTGCTAGAGATTCCCGCTTGACCTACGAGCAGTACTTC	CSARDSRLTYEQYF
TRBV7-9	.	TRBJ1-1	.	TGTGCCAGCAGCTTGGGCTTGGGACACCGCCATTTGAACACTGAAGCTTTCTTT	CASSLGLGHRHLNTEAFF
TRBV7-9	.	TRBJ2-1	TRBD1	TGTGCCAGCAGGAGAAGCCTTAAGACAGGGAACAATGAGCAGTTCTTC	CASRRSLKTGNNEQFF
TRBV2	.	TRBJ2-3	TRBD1	TGTGCCAGCAGGGCGGACAGGGGTAACACAGATACGCAGTATTTT	CASRADRGNTDTQYF
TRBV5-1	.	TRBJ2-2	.	TGCGCCAGCAGCCGGGGAGATACCGGGGAGCTGTTTTTT	CASSRGDTGELFF
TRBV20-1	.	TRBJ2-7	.	TGCAGTGCTGCCTCAGGGGGGTGGTACGAGCAGTACTTC	CSAASGGWYEQYF
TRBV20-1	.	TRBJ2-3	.	TGCAGTGCTAGAGATGCAAGGGGCCCTTCCACAGATACGCAGTATTTT	CSARDARGPSTDTQYF
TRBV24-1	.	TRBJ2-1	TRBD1	TGTGCCACCGCCACCCCCGGGACAGGGGGCATTGAGCAGTTCTTC	CATATPGTGGIEQFF
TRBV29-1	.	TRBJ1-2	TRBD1	TGCAGCGAAGGGGGCGACTATGCCTACACCTTC	CSEGGDYAYTF
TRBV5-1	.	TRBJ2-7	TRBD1	TGCGCCAGCAGCTTGGTTGGGACAGGGGGCGACGAGCAGTACTTC	CASSLVGTGGDEQYF
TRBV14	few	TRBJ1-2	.	TGTGCCAGCAGCCAAAACCTCCGCGCGGACAGTGGCTACACCTTC	CASSQNLRADSGYTF
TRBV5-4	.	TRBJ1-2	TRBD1	TGTGCCAGCAGCGAGGGACAGGGGGCTGGCTACACCTTC	CASSEGQGAGYTF
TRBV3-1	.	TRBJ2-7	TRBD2	TGTGCCAGCAGCCCGTCGAGCGGGGGGGCCAATGAGCAGTACTTC	CASSPSSGGANEQYF
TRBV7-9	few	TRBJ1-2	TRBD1	TGTGCCAGCAGCGGCGGACAGGGGGCCGATGGCTACACCTTC	CASSGGQGADGYTF
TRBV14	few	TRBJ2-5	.	TGTGCCAGCAGCCCAAGGATGCGGGAGACCCAGTACTTC	CASSPRMRETQYF
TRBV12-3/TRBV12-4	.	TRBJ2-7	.	TGTGCCAGCGGGGGGGGCGACGAGCAGTACTTC	CASGGGDEQYF
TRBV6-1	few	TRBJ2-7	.	TGTGCCAGCAGACCTGGACGGTCCAACTCCTACGAGCAGTACTTC	CASRPGRSNSYEQYF
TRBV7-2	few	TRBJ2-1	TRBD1	TGTGCCAGCAGCAACGGGACAGGGAAGCAGTTCTTC	CASSNGTGKQFF
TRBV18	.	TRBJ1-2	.	TGTGCCAGCTCCCCTACTAATTACGGCTACACCTTC	CASSPTNYGYTF
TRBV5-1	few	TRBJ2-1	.	TGCGCCAGCAGCTTGACGGCAGGGGGGAACAATGAGCAGTTCTTC	CASSLTAGGNNEQFF
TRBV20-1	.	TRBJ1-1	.	TGCAGTGCTATAAAGCAGGGTCTCCGATGGACTGAAGCTTTCTTT	CSAIKQGLRWTEAFF
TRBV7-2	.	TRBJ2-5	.	TGTGCCAGCAGCTTAGCGTGGGGAGATGGCCAGTACTTC	CASSLAWGDGQYF
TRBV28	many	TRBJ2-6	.	TGTGCCAGCAGTTCCCAAGGTAGGGCCCCTCTGGGGCCCAACGTCCTGACTTTC	CASSSQGRAPLGPNVLTF
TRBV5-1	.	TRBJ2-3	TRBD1	TGCGCCAGCAGCTTATTAACAGGGGTCGGCACAGATACGCAGTATTTT	CASSLLTGVGTDTQYF
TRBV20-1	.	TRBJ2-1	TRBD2	TGCAGTGCTAGAGATCGTAGCGGGGGGGCCAATGAGCAGTTCTTC	CSARDRSGGANEQFF
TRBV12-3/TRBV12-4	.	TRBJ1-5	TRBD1	TGTGCCAGCAGTAAGGGACAGGGGGCATGGCAGCCCCAGCATTTT	CASSKGQGAWQPQHF
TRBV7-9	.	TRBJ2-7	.	TGTGCCAGCAGCTTAGGGCAGTTCGCCTACGAGCAGTACTTC	CASSLGQFAYEQYF
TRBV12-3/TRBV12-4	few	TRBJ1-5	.	TGTGCCAGCAGTTTGGAGGGATCTCGCAATCAGCCCCAGCATTTT	CASSLEGSRNQPQHF
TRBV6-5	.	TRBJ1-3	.	TGTGCCAGCAGACTTACAGGAACTGGAAACACCATATATTTT	CASRLTGTGNTIYF
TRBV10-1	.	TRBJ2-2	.	TGCGCCAGCAGTGAGTCGATACGCAAGCAGGGTTCCGGGGAGCTGTTTTTT	CASSESIRKQGSGELFF
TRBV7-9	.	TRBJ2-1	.	TGTGCCAGCAGCTCCCCGACAGGATACTACAATGAGCAGTTCTTC	CASSSPTGYYNEQFF
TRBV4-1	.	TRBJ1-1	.	TGCGCCAGCAGCCAAGCCTTCTTTAGATACGGGAACACTGAAGCTTTCTTT	CASSQAFFRYGNTEAFF
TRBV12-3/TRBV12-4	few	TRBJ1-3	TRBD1	TGTGCCAGCAGTTCGACAGGGTTGGGTGGAACCATATATTTT	CASSSTGLGGTIYF
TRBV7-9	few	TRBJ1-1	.	TGTGCCAGCAGCCCATCCCCTGGGCCGGCTTGGAGCACTGAAGCTTTCTTT	CASSPSPGPAWSTEAFF
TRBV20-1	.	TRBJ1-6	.	TGCAGTGCTAGACCCACCCCGAGCGGCTCCTATAATTCACCCCTCCACTTT	CSARPTPSGSYNSPLHF
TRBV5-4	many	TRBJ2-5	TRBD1	TGTGCCAGCAGCCCCGGACAGGGGCAAGAGACCCAGTACTTC	CASSPGQGQETQYF
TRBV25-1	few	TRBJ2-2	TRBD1	TGTGCCAGCAGCCTGCACGGACAGGCGAACGGGGAGCTGTTTTTT	CASSLHGQANGELFF
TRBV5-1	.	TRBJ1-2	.	TGCGCCAGCAGTCCTGACCCCTCGTACCGCTATGGCTACACCTTC	CASSPDPSYRYGYTF
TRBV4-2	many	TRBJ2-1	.	TGTGCCAGCAGCCAAGATTCCCTTCTCAATGAGCAGTTCTTC	CASSQDSLLNEQFF
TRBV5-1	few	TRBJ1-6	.	TGCGCCAGCAGCTCTCCTGGATGGGGTTCACCCCTCCACTTT	CASSSPGWGSPLHF
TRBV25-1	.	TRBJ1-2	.	TGTGCCAGCAGTAACCACCAGGGCCCCATTTCCTTC	CASSNHQGPISF
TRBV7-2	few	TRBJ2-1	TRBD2	TGTGCCAGCAGACGACTAGCGGGGGGCAGCTACAATGAGCAGTTCTTC	CASRRLAGGSYNEQFF
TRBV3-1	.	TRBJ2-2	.	TGTGCCAGCAGCCATCCCCGGCCCGGGGAGCTGTTTTTT	CASSHPRPGELFF
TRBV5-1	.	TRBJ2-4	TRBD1	TGCGCCAGCAGCTCCGGGACAGGGGGGGACATTCAGTACTTC	CASSSGTGGDIQYF
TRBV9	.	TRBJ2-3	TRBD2	TGTGCCAGCAGCTGGAGCGGGGAACACCGCCGGGGTACGCAGTATTTT	CASSWSGEHRRGTQYF
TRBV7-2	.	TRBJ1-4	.	TGTGCCAGCAGCTCGTACAGGTCCGGGGAAAAACTGTTTTTT	CASSSYRSGEKLFF
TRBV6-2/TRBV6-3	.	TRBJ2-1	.	TGTGCCAGCAGTCCAACTGGACTAGACAGGGAGCAGTTCTTC	CASSPTGLDREQFF
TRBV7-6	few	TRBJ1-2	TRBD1	TGTGCCAGCAGCCCCGAGACAGGGGGTGCTCTTGAGGATGGCTACACCTTC	CASSPETGGALEDGYTF
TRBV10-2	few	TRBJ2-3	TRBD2	TGCGCCAGCAGTTCCTCCGGGACTAGCACGCAGTATTTT	CASSSSGTSTQYF
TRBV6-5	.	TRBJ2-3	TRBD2	TGTGCCAGCGGGTACTCGGGGGGGATCACAGATACGCAGTATTTT	CASGYSGGITDTQYF
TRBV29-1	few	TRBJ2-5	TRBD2	TGCAGCTCCGGGAGGGAGGAGACCCAGTACTTC	CSSGREETQYF
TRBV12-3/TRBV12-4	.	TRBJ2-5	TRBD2	TGTGCCAGCAGTTCCCCGGGACTAGCGGGGAAGACCCAGTACTTC	CASSSPGLAGKTQYF
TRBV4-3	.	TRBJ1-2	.	TGCGCCAGCAGCCAACTTCAGGGGAACTATGGCTACACCTTC	CASSQLQGNYGYTF
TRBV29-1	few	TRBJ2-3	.	TGCAGCGCAGAGGACTGGAAAACAGATACGCAGTATTTT	CSAEDWKTDTQYF
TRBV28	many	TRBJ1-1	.	TGTGCCAGCAGCCTTGGCCCGGGTGGCACTGAAGCTTTCTTT	CASSLGPGGTEAFF
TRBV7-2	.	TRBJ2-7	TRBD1	TGTGCCAGCAGCCAAGAGACAGGGAGACCCTACGAGCAGTACTTC	CASSQETGRPYEQYF
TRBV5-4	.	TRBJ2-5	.	TGTGCCAGCAGCGTGGACGGAGGTTCCCAAGAGACCCAGTACTTC	CASSVDGGSQETQYF
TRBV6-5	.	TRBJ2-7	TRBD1	TGTGCCAGCAGTGGTCTGACAGGGCTATTGAACGAGCAGTACTTC	CASSGLTGLLNEQYF